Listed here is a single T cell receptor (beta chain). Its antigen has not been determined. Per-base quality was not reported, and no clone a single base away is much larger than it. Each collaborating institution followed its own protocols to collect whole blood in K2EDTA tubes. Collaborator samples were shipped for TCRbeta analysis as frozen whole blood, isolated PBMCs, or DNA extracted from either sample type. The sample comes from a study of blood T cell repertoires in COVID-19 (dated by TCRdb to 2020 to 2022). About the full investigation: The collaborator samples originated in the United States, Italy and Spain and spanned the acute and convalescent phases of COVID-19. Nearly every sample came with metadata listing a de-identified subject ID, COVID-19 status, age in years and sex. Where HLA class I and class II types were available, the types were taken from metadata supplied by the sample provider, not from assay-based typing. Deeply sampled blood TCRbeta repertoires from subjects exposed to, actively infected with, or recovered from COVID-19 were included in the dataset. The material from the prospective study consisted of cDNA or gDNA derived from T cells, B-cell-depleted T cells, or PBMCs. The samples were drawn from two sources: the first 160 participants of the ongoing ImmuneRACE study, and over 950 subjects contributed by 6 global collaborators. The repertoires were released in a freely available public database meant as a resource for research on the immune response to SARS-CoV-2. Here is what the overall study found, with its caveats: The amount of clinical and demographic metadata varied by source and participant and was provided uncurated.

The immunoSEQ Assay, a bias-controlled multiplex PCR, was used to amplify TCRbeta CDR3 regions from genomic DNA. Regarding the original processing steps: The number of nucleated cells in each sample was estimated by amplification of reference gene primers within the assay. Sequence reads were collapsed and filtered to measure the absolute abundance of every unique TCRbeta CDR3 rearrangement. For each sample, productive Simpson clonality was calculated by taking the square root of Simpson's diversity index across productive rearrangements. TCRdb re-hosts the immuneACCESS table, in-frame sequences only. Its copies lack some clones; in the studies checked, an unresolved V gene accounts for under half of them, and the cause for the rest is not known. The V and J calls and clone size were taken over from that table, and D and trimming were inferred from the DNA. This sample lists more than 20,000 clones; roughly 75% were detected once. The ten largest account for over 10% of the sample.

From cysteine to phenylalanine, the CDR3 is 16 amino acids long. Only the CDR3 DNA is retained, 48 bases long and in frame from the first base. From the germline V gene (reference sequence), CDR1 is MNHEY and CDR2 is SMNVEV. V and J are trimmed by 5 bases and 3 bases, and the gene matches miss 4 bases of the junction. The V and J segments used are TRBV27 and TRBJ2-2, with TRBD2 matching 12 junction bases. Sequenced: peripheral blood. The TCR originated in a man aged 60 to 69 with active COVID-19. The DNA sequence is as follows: TGTGCCAGCAGTGTGACTAGCGGGGGATACACCGGGGAGCTGTTTTTT. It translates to CASSVTSGGYTGELFF.